This passage covers 17 T cell receptor beta chains from one sample sequenced in a study of cytomegalovirus exposure and HLA in healthy donors. The PCR ran on 60 Vbeta and 13 Jbeta primers. Clones were sequenced by immunoSEQ multiplex PCR, and TCRdb holds only the in-frame ones, with some missing. The table includes around 100,000 clones, around 75% detected once. Sequencing was performed on PBMCs. Every receptor here comes from a woman aged 25 to 39 in good health and CMV-seronegative.

V usage is TRBV14 and J usage is TRBJ2-7; 8 nucleotides line up with TRBD2. Germline CDR1 SGHDN, CDR2 FVKESK. V lost 3 bases to trimming and J lost 8 bases; unmatched junction nucleotides: 12. This CDR3 contains 15 residues. CDR3: CASSQGRGTGGQQYF. DNA for the CDR3: TGTGCCAGCAGCCAGGGAAGGGGCACGGGGGGGCAGCAGTACTTC.

The J gene is TRBJ1-5, the V gene TRBV27; TRBD1 agrees at 7 bases. Germline loops: CDR1 MNHEY, CDR2 SMNVEV (reference sequence). The length of the CDR3 is 15 residues. Trimming removed 6 bases from V and 2 bases from J; junction bases left unmatched: 7. This CDR3 reads CASRDRRDGNQPQHF. The CDR3 nucleotides read TGTGCCAGCAGGGACAGGCGTGATGGCAATCAGCCCCAGCATTTT.

In nucleotides, the CDR3 is TGCGCCAGCAGCGGAAGTGGGAGCTCCTCTGGAAACACCATATATTTT. Translation: CASSGSGSSSGNTIYF. The chain couples TRBV5-1 to TRBJ1-3; no clear D. This CDR3 contains 16 residues. Germline V gene data show CDR1 as SGHRS and CDR2 as YFSETQ. The germline V and J ends were trimmed by 4 bases and 0 bases, with 14 bases remaining between them.

In nucleotides, the CDR3 is TGTGCCAGCAGCCCCGGTGGGAGGGAAGCTTTCTTT. Translating it yields CASSPGGREAFF. The rearrangement joins TRBV7-9 to TRBJ1-1; D unresolved. This CDR3 is built from 12 residues. CDR1 and CDR2 (germline): SEHNR, FQNEAQ (reference sequence). V shed 5 bases and J shed 8 bases, with 12 bases lying between them.

The rearrangement uses TRBV6-5 and TRBJ1-4, with 7 nucleotides matching TRBD1. This CDR3 has 14 residues. V trimming: 4 bases; J trimming: 5 bases; junction bases outside the gene matches: 4. CDR1 and CDR2 from the germline V gene are MNHEY and SVGAGI. The CDR3 loop is CASSFRDRNEKLFF. In DNA, the CDR3 is TGTGCCAGCAGTTTCCGGGACAGAAATGAAAAACTGTTTTTT.

This chain connects TRBV25-1 to TRBJ2-7; D remains ambiguous. Germline CDR1 and CDR2: MGHDK and SYGVNS. The V end lost 2 bases, the J end lost 3 bases, and 8 bases lay between the germline ends. The CDR3 is made up of 13 amino acids. CDR3 sequence (DNA): TGTGCCAGCAGTGAAGGCACAGTCTACGAGCAGTACTTC. It encodes CASSEGTVYEQYF.

The CDR3 DNA is TGTGCCAGCAACCATTCAGGGGGGCTTTTCAATCAGCCCCAGCATTTT. The encoded protein is CASNHSGGLFNQPQHF. V gene TRBV6-4 combines with J gene TRBJ1-5; TRBD1 aligns across 7 bases. The CDR3 runs 16 residues. Germline CDR1 MRHNA, CDR2 SNTAGT. V dropped 7 bases and J dropped 3; count of bases not matched to a gene: 12.

In this sample, this clone turned up a few times. CDR3 protein: CASSLLSSLNGYTF. As DNA, the CDR3 is TGTGCCAGCAGCTTACTTAGCAGTTTAAATGGCTACACCTTC. The chain couples TRBV7-2 to TRBJ1-2; no clear D gene. V dropped 2 bases and J dropped 6 bases, with 13 bases sitting between them. CDR1 SGHTA and CDR2 FQGNSA come from the germline V gene. The CDR3 is made up of 14 amino acids.

This clone was seen a few times. The V call is TRBV6-5, the J call TRBJ1-1, with D possibly matching TRBD1 (6 bases). The germline gives CDR1 MNHEY, CDR2 SVGAGI. V lost 2 bases and J 4 bases, leaving 14 bases between the germline ends. The CDR3 is made up of 15 amino acids. The CDR3 DNA reads TGTGCCAGCAGTTACCGAGGGGGTTGGGGCACTGAAGCTTTCTTT. It encodes CASSYRGGWGTEAFF.

This clone showed up just a few times. The chain couples TRBV11-2 to TRBJ2-7, with 10 bases identical to TRBD2. The CDR3 runs 16 residues. The V and J ends lost 4 bases and 2 bases, in that order; junction bases with no gene match: 8. Germline values: CDR1 SGHAT, CDR2 FQNNGV. The CDR3 sequence is CASSSKEREGTYEQYF. CDR3 DNA sequence: TGTGCCAGCAGCTCCAAAGAGCGGGAGGGAACCTACGAGCAGTACTTC.

The V gene is TRBV27, the J gene TRBJ2-1, with 10 bases that match TRBD2. CDR3 length equals 16 residues. The germline V gene encodes CDR1 MNHEY and CDR2 SMNVEV (reference sequence). With V trimmed by 3 bases and J by 3 bases, 5 bases remained unmatched. The CDR3 is CASSFGRTSGYNEQFF. Here the CDR3 DNA reads TGTGCCAGCAGTTTTGGGCGGACTAGCGGCTACAATGAGCAGTTCTTC.

This clone occurred a few times. This chain connects TRBV5-1 to TRBJ1-1; D unclear. Germline loops: CDR1 SGHRS, CDR2 YFSETQ. The CDR3 consists of 15 residues. The V end was cut by 2 bases, the J end by 3 bases, with 14 bases between. CDR3 sequence reads: CASSFLVGGDTEAFF. CDR3 DNA sequence: TGCGCCAGCAGCTTTCTGGTCGGAGGTGACACTGAAGCTTTCTTT.

The rearrangement uses TRBV6-5 and TRBJ2-3; the match to TRBD2 covers 13 bases. The CDR3 contains 15 residues. CDR1 MNHEY and CDR2 SVGAGI come from the germline V gene. V was clipped by 6 bases and J by 4 bases; unmatched bases: 4. CDR3 DNA: TGTGCCAGCAGCTTAGGACTAGCGGGGGCAGATACGCAGTATTTT. Amino acid sequence: CASSLGLAGADTQYF.

V and J are TRBV29-1 and TRBJ1-1; D is unresolved. Trimming left V 2 bases short and J 4 bases short, with 23 bases between. Per germline, CDR1 SQVTM and CDR2 ANQGSEA. This CDR3 region has 17 residues. The CDR3: CSVENFGQSLAGTEAFF. The CDR3 nucleotides read TGCAGCGTTGAAAACTTTGGGCAAAGCCTAGCCGGCACTGAAGCTTTCTTT.

The V and J genes are TRBV29-1 and TRBJ1-2, with TRBD1 identical over 10 bases. In germline, CDR1 is SQVTM, CDR2 ANQGSEA. Losses at the gene ends were 5 bases for V and 5 bases for J; bases not matched to a gene: 11. CDR3 length equals 15 residues. In nucleotides, the CDR3 is TGCAGCGTTCCAATCGAAAGACAGGGGGCATATGGCTACACCTTC. Protein: CSVPIERQGAYGYTF.

This clone was observed a few times. V and J are TRBV4-1 and TRBJ2-7; 8 nucleotides line up with TRBD2. This CDR3 region has 16 residues. J lost 7 bases, V lost 1 base, and 12 bases had no gene match. The germline V gene encodes CDR1 MGHRA and CDR2 YSYEKL. The CDR3 here is CASSQAFDGRVKEQYF. The CDR3 DNA is TGCGCCAGCAGCCAAGCGTTTGACGGGAGGGTGAAGGAGCAGTACTTC.

The rearrangement links TRBV5-4 to TRBJ2-7, with a weak D call TRBD1 (7 bases). The ends were cut back, 3 bases at V and 2 bases at J, with 12 bases in the middle. The length of the CDR3 is 14 residues. Germline V CDR1 and CDR2: SGHNT, YYREEE (reference sequence). The CDR3 DNA is TGTGCCAGCAGCTCCGCGGGACAGCCCTACGAGCAGTACTTC. This codes for CASSSAGQPYEQYF.